This T cell receptor delta chain derives from a study of gamma-delta chains in newborns, infants, children. Study background: Microbial exposure reportedly drives polyclonal innate γδ T cell expansion after birth.

TCRdb re-processed the reads using CATT. The sample lists 8,500 to 14,000 delta-chain clones, approximately 9% occurring once. The sequencing sample was made of blood. The TCR sequence derives from a child who was a newborn, infant or young child, either healthy, febrile or measles-vaccinated (not recorded which).

For the CDR3, the DNA is TGTGCCTGTGACACCGTCCCCGTACTGGGGGATAGGGCGAGAAGGGACACCGATAAACTCATCTTT. The encoded protein is CACDTVPVLGDRARRDTDKLIF. The genes are TRDV2 and TRDJ1; the match to TRDD3 covers 11 bases. Trimming at V came to 0 bases and at J to 0 bases, leaving 20 bases not matched to a gene. The CDR3 consists of 22 residues. CDR1 and CDR2 from the germline V gene are GEAIGNYY and EKD.